The rows below give T cell receptor beta chains drawn from one sample of a study of cytomegalovirus exposure and HLA in healthy donors. Clones were sequenced by immunoSEQ multiplex PCR, and TCRdb holds only the in-frame ones, with some missing. The sample has around 130,000 clones, 84% seen once. The specimen was PBMCs. These receptors all stem from a woman aged 18 to 35 in good health and CMV-seropositive. Both conserved end residues are part of each CDR3. D genes are given only for firm matches. Clone size is not always given. Where it is, it says once, few, many or a class for expanded clones.

abundance	d_gene	j_gene	v_gene	CDR3aa	CDR3nt
NA	NA	TRBJ1-2	TRBV6-5	CASSSDRRYGYTF	TGTGCCAGCAGTTCCGACAGGAGGTATGGCTACACCTTC
once	TRBD2	TRBJ2-5	TRBV5-4	CASSLGLAGTQETQYF	TGTGCCAGCAGCTTGGGGCTAGCGGGGACGCAAGAGACCCAGTACTTC
NA	TRBD1	TRBJ1-4	TRBV27	CASSSGQVEEKLFF	TGTGCCAGCAGTTCCGGACAGGTAGAGGAAAAACTGTTTTTT
NA	NA	TRBJ1-1	TRBV6-5	CASSAGRAEAFF	TGTGCCAGCAGTGCAGGGAGGGCCGAAGCTTTCTTT
once	TRBD1	TRBJ1-2	TRBV28	CASSSPDRVGGYTF	TGTGCCAGCAGTTCACCGGACAGGGTGGGCGGCTACACCTTC
NA	NA	TRBJ2-7	TRBV7-9	CASSLQGYEQYF	TGTGCCAGCAGCTTACAGGGCTACGAGCAGTACTTC
NA	NA	TRBJ1-3	TRBV28	CASSFVNSGNTIYF	TGTGCCAGCAGTTTTGTCAACTCTGGAAACACCATATATTTT
NA	NA	TRBJ2-7	TRBV12-1	CASTPITSGGANEQYF	TGTGCCAGCACCCCCATCACTAGCGGGGGGGCCAACGAGCAGTACTTC
NA	TRBD1	TRBJ2-6	TRBV4-1	CASSQTGDGTGANVLTF	TGCGCCAGCAGCCAGACAGGGGATGGAACTGGGGCCAACGTCCTGACTTTC
NA	NA	TRBJ1-2	TRBV19	CASTADYGYTF	TGTGCCAGTACCGCAGACTATGGCTACACCTTC
NA	TRBD1	TRBJ1-1	TRBV5-1	CASSLDRGHFTEAFF	TGCGCCAGCAGCTTGGACAGGGGGCACTTCACTGAAGCTTTCTTT
NA	TRBD1	TRBJ1-1	TRBV7-3	CASSKTGVGTEAFF	TGTGCCAGCAGCAAAACAGGGGTGGGCACTGAAGCTTTCTTT
NA	TRBD1	TRBJ1-3	TRBV6-5	CASSTTGAGNTIYF	TGTGCCAGCAGTACGACAGGGGCTGGAAACACCATATATTTT
NA	NA	TRBJ2-7	TRBV5-1	CASSSQDPGTLSYEQYF	TGCGCCAGCAGCTCACAAGACCCCGGGACTCTCTCCTACGAGCAGTACTTC
NA	NA	TRBJ2-2	TRBV29-1	CSARGGAANTGELFF	TGCAGCGCCCGAGGGGGGGCCGCGAACACCGGGGAGCTGTTTTTT
NA	NA	TRBJ2-3	TRBV6-4	CASSEATDADTQYF	TGTGCCAGCAGTGAAGCGACCGACGCCGATACGCAGTATTTT
NA	NA	TRBJ2-1	TRBV11-2	CASSLGAYNEQFF	TGTGCCAGCAGCTTAGGGGCATACAATGAGCAGTTCTTC
once	TRBD2	TRBJ2-3	TRBV14	CASSQETSGGADTQYF	TGTGCCAGCAGCCAAGAGACTAGCGGGGGGGCAGATACGCAGTATTTT
NA	TRBD1	TRBJ2-1	TRBV4-1	CASSQVGQGRVSYNEQFF	TGCGCCAGCAGCCAAGTGGGACAGGGTAGGGTATCCTACAATGAGCAGTTCTTC